This TCR beta chain was documented in a study of PD-L1 blockade in urothelial cancer. Looking at the study overall: Men with urothelial cancer arising in the bladder made up about 85% of the roughly 29 patients. A median blood sample held approximately 150,000 T cells and about 78,000 unique TCRs.

PCRs each included synthetic TCR analog templates spiked in. Assay: immunoSEQ multiplex PCR; the TCRdb copy retains only in-frame clones and omits some. The data show more than 30,000 clones, 84% seen once. Study-wide findings and caveats: Blood clones associated with the tumor expanded more at 3 weeks in durable-benefit patients.

CDR1 SGHKS and CDR2 YYEKEE come from the germline V gene (reference sequence). The CDR3 consists of 16 residues. About this clone: No antigen is known for it. A read error may produce the germline difference seen at one junction end.

The sequencing used PBMCs, collected around atezolizumab (anti-PD-L1) treatment. The TCR comes from a man between 60 and 70 years old with urothelial cancer. V is TRBV5-5 and J is TRBJ2-1; 7 bases match TRBD2. CDR3 residues: CASSQETGGSRDEQFF. Here the CDR3 DNA reads TGCGCCAGCAGCCAAGAAACAGGCGGGAGCAGAGATGAGCAGTTCTTC. The variable domain in full, completed from reference TRBV5-5 and TRBJ2-1, reads DAGVTQSPTHLIKTRGQQVTLRCSPISGHKSVSWYQQVLGQGPQFIFQYYEKEERGRGNFPDRFSARQFPNYSSELNVNALLLGDSALYLCASSQETGGSRDEQFFGPGTRLTVL.